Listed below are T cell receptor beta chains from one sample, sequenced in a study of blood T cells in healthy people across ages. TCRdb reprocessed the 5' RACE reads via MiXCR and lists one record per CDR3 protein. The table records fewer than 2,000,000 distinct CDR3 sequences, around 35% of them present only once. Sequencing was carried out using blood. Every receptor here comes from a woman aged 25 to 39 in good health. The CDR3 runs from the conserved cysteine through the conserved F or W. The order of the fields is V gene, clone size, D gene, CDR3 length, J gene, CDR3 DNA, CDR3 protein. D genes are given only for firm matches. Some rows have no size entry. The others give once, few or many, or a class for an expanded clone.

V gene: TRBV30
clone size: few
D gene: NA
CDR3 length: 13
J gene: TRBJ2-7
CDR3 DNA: TGTGCCTGGGGACAACCGCCTACCTACGAGCAGTACTTC
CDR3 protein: CAWGQPPTYEQYF

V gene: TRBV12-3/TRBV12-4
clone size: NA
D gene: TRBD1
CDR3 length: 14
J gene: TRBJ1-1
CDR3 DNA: TGTGCCAGCAGTTTAAGGAGGGGGCATGGTGAAGCTTTCTTT
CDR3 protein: CASSLRRGHGEAFF

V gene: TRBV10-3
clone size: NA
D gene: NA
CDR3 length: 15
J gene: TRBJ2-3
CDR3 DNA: TGTGCCATCAGTGAAAGTAGCTGCTTAAGCCCTACGCAGTATTTT
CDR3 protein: CAISESSCLSPTQYF

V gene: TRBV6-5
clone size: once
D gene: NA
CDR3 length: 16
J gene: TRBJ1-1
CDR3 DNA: TGTGCCAGCAGTTACTCTCCCAGCGGGATTAGCACTGAAGCTTTCTTT
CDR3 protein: CASSYSPSGISTEAFF

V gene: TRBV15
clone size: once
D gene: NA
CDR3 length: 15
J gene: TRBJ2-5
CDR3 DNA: TGTGCCGCCAGCAGAGATCCGACAGCCCAAGAGACCCAGTACTTC
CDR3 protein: CAASRDPTAQETQYF

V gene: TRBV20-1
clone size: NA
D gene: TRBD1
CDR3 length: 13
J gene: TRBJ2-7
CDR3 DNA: TGCAGTGTCCCGGGACAGGGGGCTTTCGAGCAGTACTTC
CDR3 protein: CSVPGQGAFEQYF

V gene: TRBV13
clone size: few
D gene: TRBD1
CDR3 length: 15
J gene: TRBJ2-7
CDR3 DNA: TGTGCCAGCAGTCGCCTTGGACAGGATCCCTACGAGCAGTACTTC
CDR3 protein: CASSRLGQDPYEQYF

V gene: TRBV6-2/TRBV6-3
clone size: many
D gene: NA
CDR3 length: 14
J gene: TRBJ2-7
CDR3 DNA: TGTGCCAGCAGTCGTGGACCAGGGGCGTACGAGCAGTACTTC
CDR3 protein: CASSRGPGAYEQYF

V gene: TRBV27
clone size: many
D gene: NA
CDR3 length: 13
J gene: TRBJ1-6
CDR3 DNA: TGTGCCAGCAGTTCCGGGAATAATTCACCCCTCCACTTT
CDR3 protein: CASSSGNNSPLHF

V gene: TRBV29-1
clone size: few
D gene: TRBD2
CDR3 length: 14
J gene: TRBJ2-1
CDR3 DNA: TGCAGCGCCGTGACTAGCGGGCCCTACAATGAGCAGTTCTTC
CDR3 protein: CSAVTSGPYNEQFF

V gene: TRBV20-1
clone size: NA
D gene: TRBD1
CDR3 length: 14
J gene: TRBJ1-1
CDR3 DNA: TGCAGTGCTAGACCTGACAGGGTGAACACTGAAGCTTTCTTT
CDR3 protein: CSARPDRVNTEAFF

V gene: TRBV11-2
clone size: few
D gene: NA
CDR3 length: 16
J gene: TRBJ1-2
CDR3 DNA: TGTGCCAGCAGCTTAGATCTGGCAAGGACTAACTATGGCTACACCTTC
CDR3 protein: CASSLDLARTNYGYTF

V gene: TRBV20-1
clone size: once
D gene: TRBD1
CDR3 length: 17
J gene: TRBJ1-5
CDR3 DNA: TGCAGTGTTAGAGATACGGCAAGGACAGGGACCAATCAGCCCCAGCATTTT
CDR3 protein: CSVRDTARTGTNQPQHF

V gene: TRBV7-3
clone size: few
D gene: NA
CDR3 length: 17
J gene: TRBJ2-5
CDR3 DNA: TGTGCCAGCAGCCCACATGGGGGGCGCGGGGGAGAAGAGACCCAGTACTTC
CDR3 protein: CASSPHGGRGGEETQYF

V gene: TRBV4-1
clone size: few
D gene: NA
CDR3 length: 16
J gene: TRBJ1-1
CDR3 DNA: TGCGCCAGCAGGCTCGGGAGGGATGGAGGTCACACTGAAGCTTTCTTT
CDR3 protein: CASRLGRDGGHTEAFF

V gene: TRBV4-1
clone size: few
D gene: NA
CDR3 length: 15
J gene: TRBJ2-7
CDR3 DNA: TGCGCCAGCAGCCCAGTCTATGGGGGTGGCTACGAGCAGTACTTC
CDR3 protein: CASSPVYGGGYEQYF

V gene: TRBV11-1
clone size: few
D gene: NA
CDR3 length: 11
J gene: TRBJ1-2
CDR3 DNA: TGTGCCAGGCAACCTAACTATGGCTACACCTTC
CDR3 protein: CARQPNYGYTF

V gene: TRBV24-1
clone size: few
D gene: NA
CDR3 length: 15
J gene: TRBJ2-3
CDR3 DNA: TGTGCCACCAGTGATTCACTAGTTACCACAGATACGCAGTATTTT
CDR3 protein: CATSDSLVTTDTQYF

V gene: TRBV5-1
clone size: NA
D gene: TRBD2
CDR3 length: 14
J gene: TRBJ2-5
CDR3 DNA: TGCGCCAGCAGCTCTAGCGGCTGGGGAGAGACCCAGTACTTC
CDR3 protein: CASSSSGWGETQYF

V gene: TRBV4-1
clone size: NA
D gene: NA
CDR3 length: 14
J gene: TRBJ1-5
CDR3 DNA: TGCGCCAGCAGCCTCTTAATTAGCAATCAGCCCCAGCATTTT
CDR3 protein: CASSLLISNQPQHF

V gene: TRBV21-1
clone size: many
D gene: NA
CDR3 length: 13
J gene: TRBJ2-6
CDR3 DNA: TGTGCCAGCAGGTTGGCTGGGGCCAACGTCCTGACTTTC
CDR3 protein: CASRLAGANVLTF

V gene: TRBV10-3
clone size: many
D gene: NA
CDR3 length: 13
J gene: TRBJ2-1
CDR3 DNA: TGTGCCATCCAATCGCAGGCGGACAATGAGCAGTTCTTC
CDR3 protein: CAIQSQADNEQFF

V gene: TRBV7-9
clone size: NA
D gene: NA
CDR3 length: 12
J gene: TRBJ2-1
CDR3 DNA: TGTGCCAGCAGCTTACGGGGAAGTGAGCAGTTCTTC
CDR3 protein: CASSLRGSEQFF

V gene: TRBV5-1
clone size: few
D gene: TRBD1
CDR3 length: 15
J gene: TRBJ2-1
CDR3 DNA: TGCGCCAGCAGCCCGCAGGGGGTTACCTACAATGAGCAGTTCTTC
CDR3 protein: CASSPQGVTYNEQFF

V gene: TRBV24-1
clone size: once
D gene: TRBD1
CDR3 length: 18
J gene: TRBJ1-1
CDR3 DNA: TGTGCCACCAGTGATTTGGGTGGGACAGGGGGCGGGTACACTGAAGCTTTCTTT
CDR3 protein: CATSDLGGTGGGYTEAFF

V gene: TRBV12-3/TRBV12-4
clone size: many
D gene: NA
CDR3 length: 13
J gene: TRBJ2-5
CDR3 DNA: TGTGCCAGCAGCCAGGGGTACCAAGAGACCCAGTACTTC
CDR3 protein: CASSQGYQETQYF

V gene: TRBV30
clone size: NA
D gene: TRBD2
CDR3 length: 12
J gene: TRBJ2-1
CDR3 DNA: TGTGCCTGGACAGACGGGAGGCGCCCGTGGTTCTTC
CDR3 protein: CAWTDGRRPWFF

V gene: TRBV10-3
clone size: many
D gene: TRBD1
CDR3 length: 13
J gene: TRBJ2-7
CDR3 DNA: TGTGCCATCAACGGACAGGGTGCCTACGAGCAGTACTTC
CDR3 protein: CAINGQGAYEQYF

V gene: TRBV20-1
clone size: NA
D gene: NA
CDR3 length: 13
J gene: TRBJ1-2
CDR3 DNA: TGCAGTGCTAGAGCCCGGGGGGCGGATGGCTACACCTTC
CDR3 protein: CSARARGADGYTF

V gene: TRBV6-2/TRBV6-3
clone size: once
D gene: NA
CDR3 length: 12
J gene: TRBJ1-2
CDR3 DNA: TGTGCCAGCAGAGGGGACGTCGGAGGCTACACCTTC
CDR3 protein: CASRGDVGGYTF

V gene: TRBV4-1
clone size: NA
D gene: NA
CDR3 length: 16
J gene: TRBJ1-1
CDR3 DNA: TGCGCCAGCAGCCAAGGAATGGGGGTCATGAACACTGAAGCTTTCTTT
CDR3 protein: CASSQGMGVMNTEAFF

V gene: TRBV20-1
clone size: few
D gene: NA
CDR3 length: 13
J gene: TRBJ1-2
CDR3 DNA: TGCAGATGGCCCCTTGGGGGTGACTATGGCTACACCTTC
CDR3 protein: CRWPLGGDYGYTF

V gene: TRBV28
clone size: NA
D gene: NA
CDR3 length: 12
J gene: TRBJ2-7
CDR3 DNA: TGTGCCAGCCGTGACTGGTCCTACGAGCAGTACTTC
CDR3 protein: CASRDWSYEQYF

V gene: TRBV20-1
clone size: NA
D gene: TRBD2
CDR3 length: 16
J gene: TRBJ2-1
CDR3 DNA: TGCAGTGCTGGAGTGCCAGCGGGAGTCGGGTACAATGAGCAGTTCTTC
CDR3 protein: CSAGVPAGVGYNEQFF

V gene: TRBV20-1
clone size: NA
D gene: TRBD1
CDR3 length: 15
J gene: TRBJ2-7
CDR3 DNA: TGCAGTGCCTCAAACCTAAAGACAGGGGAATACGAGCAGTACTTC
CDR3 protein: CSASNLKTGEYEQYF

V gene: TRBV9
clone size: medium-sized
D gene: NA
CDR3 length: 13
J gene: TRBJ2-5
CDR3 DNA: TGTGCCAGCAGCCCGGGGGCACAAGAGACCCAGTACTTC
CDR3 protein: CASSPGAQETQYF

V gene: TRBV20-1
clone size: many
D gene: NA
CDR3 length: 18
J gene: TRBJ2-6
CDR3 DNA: TGCAGTGCTAGAGGGCGTCCGGGGGTGGAATCTGGGGCCAACGTCCTGACTTTC
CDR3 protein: CSARGRPGVESGANVLTF

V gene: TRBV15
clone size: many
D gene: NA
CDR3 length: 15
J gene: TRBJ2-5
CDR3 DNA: TGTGCCACCAGCAGAGATAAAGGAAACCAAGAGACCCAGTACTTC
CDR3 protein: CATSRDKGNQETQYF

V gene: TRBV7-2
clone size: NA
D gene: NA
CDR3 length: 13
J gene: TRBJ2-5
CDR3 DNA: TGTGCCAGCAGCTTAGCGAGTAGGACCCCGGGGTACTTC
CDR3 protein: CASSLASRTPGYF

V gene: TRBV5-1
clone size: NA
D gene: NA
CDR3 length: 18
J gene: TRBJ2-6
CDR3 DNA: TGCGCCAGCAGCTGGACCACAGGAGGCCGCTCTGGGACCAACGTCCTGACTTTC
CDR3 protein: CASSWTTGGRSGTNVLTF

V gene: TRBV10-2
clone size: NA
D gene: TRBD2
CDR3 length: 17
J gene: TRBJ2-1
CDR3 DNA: TGCGCCAGCAGTGAGACTCCACTAGCGGGGGGGCATGGTGAGCAGTTCTTC
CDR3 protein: CASSETPLAGGHGEQFF

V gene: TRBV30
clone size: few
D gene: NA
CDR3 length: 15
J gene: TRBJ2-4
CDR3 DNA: TGTGCCTGGAGTGCCCCGGTGGGGACCTTAAACATTCAGTACTTC
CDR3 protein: CAWSAPVGTLNIQYF

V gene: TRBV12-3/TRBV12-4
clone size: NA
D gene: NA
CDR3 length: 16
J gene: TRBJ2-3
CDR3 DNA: TGTGCCAGCAGTTTAATGGACCCCGGAGGGACAGATACGCAGTATTTT
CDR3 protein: CASSLMDPGGTDTQYF

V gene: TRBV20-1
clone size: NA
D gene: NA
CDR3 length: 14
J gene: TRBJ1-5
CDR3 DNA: TGCAGTGCTAGAGAGGGAGGCGGCAATCAGCCCCAGCATTTT
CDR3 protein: CSAREGGGNQPQHF

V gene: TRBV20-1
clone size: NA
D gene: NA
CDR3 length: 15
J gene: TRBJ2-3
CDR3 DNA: TGCAGTGGAGAAGGGAAGCGGCGTCAGGCAGATACGCAGTATTTT
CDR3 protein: CSGEGKRRQADTQYF

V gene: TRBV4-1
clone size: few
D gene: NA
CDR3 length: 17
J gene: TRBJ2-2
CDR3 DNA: TGCGCCAGCAGCCAAGGCGGCGGGGCCGCGAACACCGGGGAGCTGTTTTTT
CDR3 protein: CASSQGGGAANTGELFF

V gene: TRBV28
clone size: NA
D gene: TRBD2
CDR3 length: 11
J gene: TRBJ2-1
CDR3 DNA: TGTGCCAGCATGACTAGCGGAGAGCAGTTCTTC
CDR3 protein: CASMTSGEQFF

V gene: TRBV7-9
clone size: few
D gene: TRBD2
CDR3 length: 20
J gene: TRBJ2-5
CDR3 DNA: TGTGCCAGCAGCTTAGCTGGGACTAGCGGGGGGGCGCTAAAAGAAGAGACCCAGTACTTC
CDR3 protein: CASSLAGTSGGALKEETQYF

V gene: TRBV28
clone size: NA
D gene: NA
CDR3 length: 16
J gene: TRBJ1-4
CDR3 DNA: TGTGCCAGCAGCCTACGTAGGAGGGCCCCTAATGAAAAACTGTTTTTT
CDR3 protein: CASSLRRRAPNEKLFF

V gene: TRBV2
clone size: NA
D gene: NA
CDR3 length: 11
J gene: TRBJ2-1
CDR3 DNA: TGTGCCAGCATCTGGGCCGCTGAGCAGTTCTTC
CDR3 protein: CASIWAAEQFF

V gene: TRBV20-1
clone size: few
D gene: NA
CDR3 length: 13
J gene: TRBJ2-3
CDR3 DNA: TGCAGTGTTGGACCTTCAGACACAGATACGCAGTATTTT
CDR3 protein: CSVGPSDTDTQYF

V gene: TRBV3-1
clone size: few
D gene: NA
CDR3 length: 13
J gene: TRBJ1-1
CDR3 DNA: TGTGCCACCGCCGGGCAGGGGAACACTGAAGCTTTCTTT
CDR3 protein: CATAGQGNTEAFF

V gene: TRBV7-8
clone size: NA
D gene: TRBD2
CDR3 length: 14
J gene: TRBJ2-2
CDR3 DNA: TGTGCCAGCAGCTTCGGGGGGGACACCGGGGAGCTGTTTTTT
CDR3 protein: CASSFGGDTGELFF

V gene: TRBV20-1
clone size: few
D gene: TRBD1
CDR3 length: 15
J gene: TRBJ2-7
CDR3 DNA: TGCAGTGCTCCTCGAAGGGACAGGGGAATCTACGAGCAGTACTTC
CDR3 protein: CSAPRRDRGIYEQYF